A selection of T cell receptor beta chains follows, all from one sample in a study of blood T cell repertoires in COVID-19. Libraries were prepared by immunoSEQ multiplex PCR; TCRdb keeps only in-frame clonotypes and omits some of them. The sample includes about 330,000 clones, approximately 85% of them seen just once. The sequenced sample was peripheral blood. These receptors were obtained from a human donor in a cohort sampled during active COVID-19. The CDR3 runs from the conserved cysteine through the conserved F or W.

TRBJ1-2,TRBV6-1,CASSAKFGGAVNYGYTF
TRBJ2-1,TRBV7-9,CASSQGRGGIILNEQFF
TRBJ1-4,TRBV3-1/TRBV3-2,CASSRRGDEKLFF
TRBJ1-2,TRBV30,CAWMSGYGYTF
TRBJ2-1,TRBV7-9,CASSPSGGLSYNEQFF
TRBJ2-7,TRBV19,CASRWAGGSHEQYF
TRBJ2-1,TRBV7-3,CASSLTGTSVHNEQFF
TRBJ2-7,TRBV27,CASSPLRDRGHEQYF
TRBJ1-1,TRBV5-1,CASSFTGHPNTEAFF
TRBJ1-1,TRBV29-1,CSVEGQGDTEAFF
TRBJ1-1,TRBV13,CASSLDRAMNTEAFF
TRBJ2-7,TRBV2,CASRRGQGAYEQYF
TRBJ1-2,TRBV5-1,CASSLDLWGQGPSNYGYTF
TRBJ2-3,TRBV7-9,CASSSHELAGGHPDTQYF
TRBJ2-7,TRBV12-5,CASGFTNSYEQYF
TRBJ2-5,TRBV11-1,CASSSRTGGETQYF